This T cell receptor (beta chain) derives from a study of Graves' ophthalmopathy and Graves' hyperthyroidism (dated by TCRdb to the late 2010s). For the study in its entirety: Peripheral blood was collected at initial diagnosis, before any treatment. In over 5 hyperthyroidism patients, the T-cell repertoire of thyroid tissue was compared with the T-cell repertoire of blood. An independent validation cohort comprised 18 hyperthyroidism patients and 15 to 17 patients who later progressed from hyperthyroidism to ophthalmopathy. The study used TCR beta repertoire signatures to distinguish Graves' ophthalmopathy from Graves' hyperthyroidism and to predict progression to ophthalmopathy. Following sampling, methimazole starting at 30 mg daily was administered to hyperthyroidism patients, and high-dose intravenous methylprednisolone was administered to ophthalmopathy patients. To explore V-J signatures that distinguish ophthalmopathy from hyperthyroidism, a discovery set of around 100 patients was enrolled, made up of approximately 45 with ophthalmopathy and roughly 57 with stable hyperthyroidism. In total, 135 blood samples were TCR-sequenced: 40 to 45 ophthalmopathy, around 75 hyperthyroidism and approximately 17 hyperthyroidism-to-ophthalmopathy patients. The research as a whole found: Most expanded thyroid clonotypes with a frequency above 0.001 also appeared in blood, which suggests that blood repertoires may reflect the immune response in the thyroid. Ophthalmopathy was separated from stable hyperthyroidism by the 13-signature model with around 89% sensitivity and roughly 82% specificity in cross-validation and with 80%/75% in the test set. In validation, the model predicted ophthalmopathy progression with about 70% sensitivity and about 77% specificity; approximately 12 predicted patients were CT-confirmed with GO in a median of approximately 6.5 months. No statistical method was used to set the sample size in advance, and the investigators knew which group each participant was assigned to.

The ophthalmopathy patients had moderately to severely active disease, with a Clinical Activity Score of 3 or higher, a NOSPECS grade of 4 or higher, and a disease duration of less than 3 months. Anyone with other autoimmune diseases, uncontrolled infections, pregnancy or lactation was excluded from the study. Clinical symptoms, serum thyroxine, TRAb, thyroid ultrasound and orbital computed tomography were used for diagnosis. Ficoll-Paque density gradient centrifugation was used to isolate PBMCs from about 10 ml of fresh peripheral blood. Total RNA was extracted using Trizol reagent, and RNA quality was checked on an Agilent 2100 Bioanalyzer. The V and J ends are trimmed by 5 bases and 4 bases, leaving 20 bases between them. From cysteine to phenylalanine, the CDR3 is 17 amino acids long. Of all the DNA, just the CDR3 is kept, 51 bases in frame from base 1. From the germline V gene, CDR1 is SGHTA and CDR2 is FQGNSA.

Worth noting for this clonotype: It has no known antigen specificity. No base-level quality is on record; no much larger clone is a single base apart.

For repertoire sequencing, the TCR beta CDR3 regions were amplified from RNA transcripts. HTBI primers and the Qiagen OneStep RT-PCR kit were used in a first-round RT-PCR, which was followed by a second-round multiplex PCR, size selection and purification. Libraries were sequenced on an Illumina HiSeq2000 using paired-end 100 bp reads. The authors processed their data as follows. SOAPnuke was used to process the reads, removing any read that contained adapters or uncalled bases, had a mean Phred below 15, or lacked an exact match to the constant primer or identifier. High-quality paired reads were merged with COPE v1.2.5. Each unique nucleotide sequence was defined as a clonotype, and clonotypes were aligned to IMGT TRB V, D and J references with MiTCR v1.1. Only V-J combinations with frequency above 0.0001 were analysed, covering 99.2% of repertoires. For each V-J combination, a TCR clonal expansion and chaos score was defined as F50 clonal expansion divided by the chaos observed in the TCRdist matrix. Welch's t-statistics and random forest were used to reduce the features to 10 to 15 V-J combinations, which were then used as input to a naive Bayes classifier. The Morisita-Horn index was used to measure how similar the thyroid and blood repertoires were. TCRdb reanalyzed the raw reads on its own, using fastp at Q25 for trimming and MiXCR for clone calling, and kept in-frame beta chains. Every CDR3 protein is listed once, alongside the most common genes and DNA of its rows. The V and J calls shown here were made by TCRdb, not taken from the authors' results. Within this sample are 650,000 to 900,000 distinct CDR3 sequences, with roughly two fifths of them counted one time only. The ten largest clones capture about 40% of the sample.

The sequenced sample consisted of peripheral blood. The clonotype comes from an adult man with Graves' ophthalmopathy. The chain is made from TRBV7-2 and TRBJ2-2; a weak D assignment points to TRBD1 (6 bases agree). The bases read TGTGCCAGCAGCACCCCGACAGGCCCGGGGAGCACCGGGGAGCTGTTTTTT. This codes for CASSTPTGPGSTGELFF. With the rest looked up from the reference TRBV7-2 and TRBJ2-2 genes rather than sequenced, the full variable domain is GAGVSQSPSNKVTEKGKDVELRCDPISGHTALYWYRQSLGQGLEFLIYFQGNSAPDKSGLPSDRFSAERTGGSVSTLTIQRTQQEDSAVYLCASSTPTGPGSTGELFFGEGSRLTVL.